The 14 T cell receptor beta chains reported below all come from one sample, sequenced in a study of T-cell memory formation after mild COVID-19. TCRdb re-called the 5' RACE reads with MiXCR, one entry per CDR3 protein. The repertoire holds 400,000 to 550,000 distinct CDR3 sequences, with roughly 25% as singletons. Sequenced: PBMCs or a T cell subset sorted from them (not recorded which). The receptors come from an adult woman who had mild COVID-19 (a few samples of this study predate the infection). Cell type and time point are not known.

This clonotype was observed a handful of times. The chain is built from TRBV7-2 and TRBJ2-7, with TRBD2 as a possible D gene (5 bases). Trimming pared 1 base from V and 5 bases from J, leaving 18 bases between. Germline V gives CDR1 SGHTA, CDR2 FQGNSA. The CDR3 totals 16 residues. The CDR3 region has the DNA TGTGCCAGCAGCTTAGATCGTCCGCGTAGCGTCCACGAGCAGTACTTC. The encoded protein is CASSLDRPRSVHEQYF.

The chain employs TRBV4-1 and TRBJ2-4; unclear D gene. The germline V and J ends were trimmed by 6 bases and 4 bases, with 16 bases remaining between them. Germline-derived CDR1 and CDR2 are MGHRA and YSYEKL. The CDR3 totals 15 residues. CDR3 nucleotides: TGCGCCAGCAGGAGAGTGCCCCTGGGGAAAAACATTCAGTACTTC. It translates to CASRRVPLGKNIQYF.

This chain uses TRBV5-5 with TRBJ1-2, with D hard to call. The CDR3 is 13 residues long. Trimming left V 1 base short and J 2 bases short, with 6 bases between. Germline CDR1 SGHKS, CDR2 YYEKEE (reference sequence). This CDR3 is CASSLISNYGYTF. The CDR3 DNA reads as TGTGCCAGCAGCTTGATATCCAACTATGGCTACACCTTC.

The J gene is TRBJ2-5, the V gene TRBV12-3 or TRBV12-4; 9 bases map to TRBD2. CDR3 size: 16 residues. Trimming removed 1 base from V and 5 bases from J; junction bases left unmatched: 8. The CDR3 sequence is CASSLGLAGSLETQYF. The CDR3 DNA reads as TGTGCCAGCAGTTTAGGTCTAGCGGGGTCGTTGGAGACCCAGTACTTC.

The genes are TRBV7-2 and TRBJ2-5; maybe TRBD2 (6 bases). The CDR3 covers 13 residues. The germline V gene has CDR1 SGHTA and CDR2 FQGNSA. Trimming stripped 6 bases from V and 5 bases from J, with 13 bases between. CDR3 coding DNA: TGTGCCAGCAGGCGGGGCGCAGAGGAGACCCAGTACTTC. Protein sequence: CASRRGAEETQYF.

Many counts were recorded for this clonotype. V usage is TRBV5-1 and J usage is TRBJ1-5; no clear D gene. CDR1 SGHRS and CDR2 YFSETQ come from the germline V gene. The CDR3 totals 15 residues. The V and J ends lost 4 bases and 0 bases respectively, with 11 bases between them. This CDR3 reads CASSPRGDSNQPQHF. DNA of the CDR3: TGCGCCAGCAGCCCCCGCGGTGATAGCAATCAGCCCCAGCATTTT.

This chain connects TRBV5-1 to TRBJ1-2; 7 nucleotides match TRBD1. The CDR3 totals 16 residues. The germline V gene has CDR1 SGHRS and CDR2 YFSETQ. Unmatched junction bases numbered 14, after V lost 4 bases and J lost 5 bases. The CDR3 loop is CASSRSGTANDYGYTF. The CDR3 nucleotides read TGCGCCAGCAGCCGATCAGGGACAGCAAATGATTATGGCTACACCTTC.

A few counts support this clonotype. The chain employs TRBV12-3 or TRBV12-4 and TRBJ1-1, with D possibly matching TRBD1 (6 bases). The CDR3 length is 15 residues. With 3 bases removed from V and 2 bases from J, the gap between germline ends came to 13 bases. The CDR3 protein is CASSLSGTPNTEAFF. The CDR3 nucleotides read TGTGCCAGCAGTTTGTCCGGGACACCTAACACTGAAGCTTTCTTT.

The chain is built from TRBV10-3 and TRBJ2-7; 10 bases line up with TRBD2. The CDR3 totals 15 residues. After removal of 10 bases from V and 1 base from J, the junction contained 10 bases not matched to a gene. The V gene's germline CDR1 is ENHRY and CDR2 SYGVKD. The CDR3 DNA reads TGTGCCAGCCGGGGTGCTAGCGGGGGATCCTACGAGCAGTACTTC. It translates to CASRGASGGSYEQYF.

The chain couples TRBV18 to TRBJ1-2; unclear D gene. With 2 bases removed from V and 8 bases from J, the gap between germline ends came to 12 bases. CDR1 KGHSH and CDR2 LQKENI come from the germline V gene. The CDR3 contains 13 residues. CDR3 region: CASSPDTREGYTF. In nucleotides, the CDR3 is TGTGCCAGCTCACCAGACACCAGAGAAGGCTACACCTTC.

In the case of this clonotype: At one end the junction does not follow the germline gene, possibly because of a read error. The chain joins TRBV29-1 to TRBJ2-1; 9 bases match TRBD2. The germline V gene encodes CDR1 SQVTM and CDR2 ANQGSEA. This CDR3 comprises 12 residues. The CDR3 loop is CSVEVPAGGHLF. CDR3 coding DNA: TGCAGCGTTGAAGTTCCAGCGGGGGGCCATCTCTTC.

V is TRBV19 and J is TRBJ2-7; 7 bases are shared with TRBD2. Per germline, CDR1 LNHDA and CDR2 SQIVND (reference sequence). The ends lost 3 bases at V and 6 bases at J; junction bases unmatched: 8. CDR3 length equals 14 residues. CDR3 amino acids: CASSIAGAPLEQYF. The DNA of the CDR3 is TGTGCCAGTAGTATCGCGGGAGCCCCTCTCGAGCAGTACTTC.

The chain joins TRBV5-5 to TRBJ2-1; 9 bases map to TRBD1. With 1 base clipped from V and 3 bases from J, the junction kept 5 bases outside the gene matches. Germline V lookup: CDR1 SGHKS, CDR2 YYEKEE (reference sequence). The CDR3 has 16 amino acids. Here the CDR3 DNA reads TGTGCCAGCAGCTTGTCAGGGACAGGGATCTACAATGAGCAGTTCTTC. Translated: CASSLSGTGIYNEQFF.

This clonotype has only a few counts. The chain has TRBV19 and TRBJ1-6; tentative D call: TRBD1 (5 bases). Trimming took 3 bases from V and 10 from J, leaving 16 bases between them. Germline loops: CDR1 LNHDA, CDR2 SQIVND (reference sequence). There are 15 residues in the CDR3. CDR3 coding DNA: TGTGCCAGTAGTATCCACCCCCAGGGACCCTCACCCCTCCACTTT. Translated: CASSIHPQGPSPLHF.